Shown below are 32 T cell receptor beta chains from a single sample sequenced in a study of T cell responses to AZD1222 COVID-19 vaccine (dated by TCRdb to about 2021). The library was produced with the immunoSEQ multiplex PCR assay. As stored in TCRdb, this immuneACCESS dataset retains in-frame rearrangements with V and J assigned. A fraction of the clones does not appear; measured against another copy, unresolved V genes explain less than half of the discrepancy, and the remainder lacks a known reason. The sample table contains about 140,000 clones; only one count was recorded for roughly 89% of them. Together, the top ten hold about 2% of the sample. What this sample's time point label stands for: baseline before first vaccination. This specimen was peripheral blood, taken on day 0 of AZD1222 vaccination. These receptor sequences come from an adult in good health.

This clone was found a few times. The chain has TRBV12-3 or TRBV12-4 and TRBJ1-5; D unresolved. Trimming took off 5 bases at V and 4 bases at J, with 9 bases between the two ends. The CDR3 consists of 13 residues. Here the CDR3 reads CASSPAGNQPQHF. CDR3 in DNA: TGTGCCAGCAGTCCCGCGGGGAATCAGCCCCAGCATTTT.

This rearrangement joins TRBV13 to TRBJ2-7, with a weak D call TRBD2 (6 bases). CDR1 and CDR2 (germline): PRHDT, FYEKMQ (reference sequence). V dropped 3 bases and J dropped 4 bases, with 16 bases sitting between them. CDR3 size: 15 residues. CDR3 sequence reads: CASSFRTAEGYEQYF. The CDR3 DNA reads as TGTGCCAGCAGCTTTCGGACGGCGGAGGGGTACGAGCAGTACTTC.

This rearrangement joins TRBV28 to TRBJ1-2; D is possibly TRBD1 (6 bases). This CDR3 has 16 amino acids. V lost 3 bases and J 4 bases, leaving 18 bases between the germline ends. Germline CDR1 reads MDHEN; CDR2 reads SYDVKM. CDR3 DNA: TGTGCCAGCAGTTTGGGGGGGCGACCTAAAGGCTATGGCTACACCTTC. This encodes CASSLGGRPKGYGYTF.

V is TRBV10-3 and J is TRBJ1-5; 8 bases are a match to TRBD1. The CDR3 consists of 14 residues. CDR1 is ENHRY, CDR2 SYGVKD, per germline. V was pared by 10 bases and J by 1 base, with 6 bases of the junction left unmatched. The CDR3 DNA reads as TGTGCCACCGAGGACAGGGCGAGCAATCAGCCCCAGCATTTT. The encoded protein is CATEDRASNQPQHF.

The CDR3 is CASSQGTVGYEQYF. In DNA form, the CDR3 reads TGCGCCAGCAGCCAAGGGACCGTCGGCTACGAGCAGTACTTC. The V gene is TRBV5-1, the J gene TRBJ2-7; either TRBD1 or TRBD2 may supply D (5 bases each). V was trimmed by 4 bases and J by 3 bases, leaving 14 bases between them. The CDR3 sequence is 14 residues long. CDR1 and CDR2 from the germline V gene are SGHRS and YFSETQ.

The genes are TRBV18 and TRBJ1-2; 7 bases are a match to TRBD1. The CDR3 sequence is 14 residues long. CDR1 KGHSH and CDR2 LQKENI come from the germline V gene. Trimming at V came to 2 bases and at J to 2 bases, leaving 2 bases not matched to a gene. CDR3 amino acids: CASSPGTVNYGYTF. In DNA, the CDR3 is TGTGCCAGCTCACCAGGGACAGTCAACTATGGCTACACCTTC.

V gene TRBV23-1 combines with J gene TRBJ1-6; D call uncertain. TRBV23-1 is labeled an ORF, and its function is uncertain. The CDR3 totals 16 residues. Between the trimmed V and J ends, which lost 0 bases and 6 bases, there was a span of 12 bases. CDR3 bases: TGCGCCAGCAGTCAATCGGATGCCGTAAGTAATTCACCCCTCCACTTT. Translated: CASSQSDAVSNSPLHF.

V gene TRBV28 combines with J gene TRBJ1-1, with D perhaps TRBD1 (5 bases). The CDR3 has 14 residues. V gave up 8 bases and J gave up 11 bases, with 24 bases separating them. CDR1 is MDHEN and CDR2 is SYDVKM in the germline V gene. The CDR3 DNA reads TGTGCCAGCTCCAACCGGAATTTTTGGGGGGGGGCTTTCTTT. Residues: CASSNRNFWGGAFF.

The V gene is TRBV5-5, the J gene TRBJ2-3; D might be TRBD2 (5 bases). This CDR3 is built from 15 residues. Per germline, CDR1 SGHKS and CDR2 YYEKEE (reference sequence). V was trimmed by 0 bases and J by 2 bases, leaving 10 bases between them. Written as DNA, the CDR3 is TGTGCCAGCAGCTTGGACGGGGTTCTCACAGATACGCAGTATTTT. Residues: CASSLDGVLTDTQYF.

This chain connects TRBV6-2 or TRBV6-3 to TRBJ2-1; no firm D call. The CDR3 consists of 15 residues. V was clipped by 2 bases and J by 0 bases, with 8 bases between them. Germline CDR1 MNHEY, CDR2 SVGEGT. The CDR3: CASSYGASSYNEQFF. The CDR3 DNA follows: TGTGCCAGCAGTTACGGCGCCAGCTCCTACAATGAGCAGTTCTTC.

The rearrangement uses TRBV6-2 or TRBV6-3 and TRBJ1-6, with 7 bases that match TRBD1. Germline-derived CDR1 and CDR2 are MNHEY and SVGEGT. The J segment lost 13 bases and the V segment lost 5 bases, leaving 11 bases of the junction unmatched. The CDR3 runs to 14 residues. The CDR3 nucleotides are TGTGCCAGCAGTCTGGGACAGTGGACGCTTCCCCTCCACTTT. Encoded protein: CASSLGQWTLPLHF.

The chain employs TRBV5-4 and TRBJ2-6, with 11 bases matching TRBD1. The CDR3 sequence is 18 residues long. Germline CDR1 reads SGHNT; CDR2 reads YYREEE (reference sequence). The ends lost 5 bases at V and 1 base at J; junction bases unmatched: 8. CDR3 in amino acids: CASSNRDRGASGANVLTF. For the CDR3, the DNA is TGTGCCAGCAGTAACCGGGACAGGGGGGCTTCTGGGGCCAACGTCCTGACTTTC.

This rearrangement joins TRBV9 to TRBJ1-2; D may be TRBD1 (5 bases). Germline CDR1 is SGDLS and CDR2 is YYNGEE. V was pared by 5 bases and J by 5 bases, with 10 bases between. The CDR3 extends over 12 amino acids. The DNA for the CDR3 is TGTGCCAGCAGAGGGGACGGGTATGGCTACACCTTC. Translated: CASRGDGYGYTF.

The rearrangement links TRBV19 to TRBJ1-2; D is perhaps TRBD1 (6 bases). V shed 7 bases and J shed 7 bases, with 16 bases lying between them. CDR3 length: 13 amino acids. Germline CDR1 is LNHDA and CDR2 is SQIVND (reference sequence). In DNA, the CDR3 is TGTGCCAGTACCAATGTCTGGGGGCCTGGCTACACCTTC. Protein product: CASTNVWGPGYTF. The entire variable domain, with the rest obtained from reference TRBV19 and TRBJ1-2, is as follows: DGGITQSPKYLFRKEGQNVTLSCEQNLNHDAMYWYRQDPGQGLRLIYYSQIVNDFQKGDIAEGYSVSREKKESFPLTVTSAQKNPTAFYLCASTNVWGPGYTFGSGTRLTVV.

This chain's CDR3 is CSVSTSGPTGELFF. In DNA form, the CDR3 reads TGCAGCGTGAGTACTAGCGGGCCTACCGGGGAGCTGTTTTTT. This chain uses TRBV29-1 with TRBJ2-2; TRBD2 matches 9 bases. After removal of 6 bases from V and 5 bases from J, the junction contained 7 bases not matched to a gene. CDR1 and CDR2 (germline): SQVTM, ANQGSEA. The CDR3 covers 14 residues.

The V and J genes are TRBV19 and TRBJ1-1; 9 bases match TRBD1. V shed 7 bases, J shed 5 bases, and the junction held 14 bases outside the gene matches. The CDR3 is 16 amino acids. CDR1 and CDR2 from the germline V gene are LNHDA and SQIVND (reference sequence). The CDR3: CASTKITQGARTEAFF. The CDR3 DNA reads TGTGCCAGTACCAAGATAACACAGGGGGCGAGAACTGAAGCTTTCTTT. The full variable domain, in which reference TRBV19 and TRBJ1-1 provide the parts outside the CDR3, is DGGITQSPKYLFRKEGQNVTLSCEQNLNHDAMYWYRQDPGQGLRLIYYSQIVNDFQKGDIAEGYSVSREKKESFPLTVTSAQKNPTAFYLCASTKITQGARTEAFFGQGTRLTVV.

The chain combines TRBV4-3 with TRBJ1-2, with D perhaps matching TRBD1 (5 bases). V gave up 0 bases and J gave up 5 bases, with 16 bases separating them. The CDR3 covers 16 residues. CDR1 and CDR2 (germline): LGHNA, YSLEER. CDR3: CASSQDGEGSGYGYTF. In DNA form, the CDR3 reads TGCGCCAGCAGCCAAGATGGGGAGGGGAGCGGATATGGCTACACCTTC.

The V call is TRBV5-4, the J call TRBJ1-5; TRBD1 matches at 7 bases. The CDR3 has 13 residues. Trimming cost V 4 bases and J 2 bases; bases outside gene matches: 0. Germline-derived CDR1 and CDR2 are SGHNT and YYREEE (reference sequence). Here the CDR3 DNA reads TGTGCCAGCAGCGACAGGGGCAATCAGCCCCAGCATTTT. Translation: CASSDRGNQPQHF.

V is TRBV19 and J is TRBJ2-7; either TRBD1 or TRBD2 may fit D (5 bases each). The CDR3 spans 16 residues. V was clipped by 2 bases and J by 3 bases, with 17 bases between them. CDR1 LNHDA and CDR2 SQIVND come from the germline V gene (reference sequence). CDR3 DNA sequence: TGTGCCAGTAGTATAATGGTTCGGGACGGAAGCTACGAGCAGTACTTC. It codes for CASSIMVRDGSYEQYF.

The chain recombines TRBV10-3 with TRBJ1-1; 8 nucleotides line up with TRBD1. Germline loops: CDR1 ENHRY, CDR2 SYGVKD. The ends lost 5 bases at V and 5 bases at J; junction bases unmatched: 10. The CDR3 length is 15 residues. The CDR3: CAISRTGQGGTEAFF. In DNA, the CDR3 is TGTGCCATCAGTAGGACAGGACAGGGAGGAACTGAAGCTTTCTTT.

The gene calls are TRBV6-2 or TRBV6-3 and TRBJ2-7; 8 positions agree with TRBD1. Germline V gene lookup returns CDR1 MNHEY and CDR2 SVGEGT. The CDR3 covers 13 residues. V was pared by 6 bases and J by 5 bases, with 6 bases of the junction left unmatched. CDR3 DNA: TGTGCCAGCAGCCGACAGGGGATGAACGAGCAGTACTTC. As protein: CASSRQGMNEQYF.

CDR3 in DNA: TGCAGCGTTGCCAGCCGGGACAGGGTATCTTACACTGAAGCTTTCTTT. It translates to CSVASRDRVSYTEAFF. The V call is TRBV29-1, the J call TRBJ1-1, with 9 nucleotides matching TRBD1. The V segment lost 4 bases and the J segment 3 bases; nucleotides outside the gene matches: 12. CDR3 length equals 16 residues. Per germline, CDR1 SQVTM and CDR2 ANQGSEA.

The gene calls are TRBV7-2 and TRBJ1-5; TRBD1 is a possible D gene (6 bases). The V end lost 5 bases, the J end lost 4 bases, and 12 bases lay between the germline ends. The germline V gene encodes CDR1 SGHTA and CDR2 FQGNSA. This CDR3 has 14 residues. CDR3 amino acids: CASSLGQANQPQHF. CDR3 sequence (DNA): TGTGCCAGCAGCCTGGGACAAGCGAATCAGCCCCAGCATTTT.

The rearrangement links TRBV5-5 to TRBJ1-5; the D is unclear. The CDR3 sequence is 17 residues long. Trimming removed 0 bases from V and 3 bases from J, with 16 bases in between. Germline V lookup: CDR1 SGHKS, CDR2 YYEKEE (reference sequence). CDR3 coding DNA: TGTGCCAGCAGCTTGGTCGCGGTGGGTCCATACAATCAGCCCCAGCATTTT. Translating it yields CASSLVAVGPYNQPQHF.

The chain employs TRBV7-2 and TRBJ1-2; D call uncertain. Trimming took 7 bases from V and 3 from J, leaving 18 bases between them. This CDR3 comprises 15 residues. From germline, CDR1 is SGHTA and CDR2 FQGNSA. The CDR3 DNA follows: TGTGCCAGCAAGTTCGGAGGGAAGGCTGACTATGGCTACACCTTC. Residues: CASKFGGKADYGYTF. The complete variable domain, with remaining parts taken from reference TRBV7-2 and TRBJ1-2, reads GAGVSQSPSNKVTEKGKDVELRCDPISGHTALYWYRQSLGQGLEFLIYFQGNSAPDKSGLPSDRFSAERTGGSVSTLTIQRTQQEDSAVYLCASKFGGKADYGYTFGSGTRLTVV.

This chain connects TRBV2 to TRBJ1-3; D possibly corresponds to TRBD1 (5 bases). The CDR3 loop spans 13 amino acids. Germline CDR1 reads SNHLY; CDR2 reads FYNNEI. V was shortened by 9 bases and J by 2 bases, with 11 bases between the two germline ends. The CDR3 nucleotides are TGTGCCAGTGGGGGGGAGACTGGAAACACCATATATTTT. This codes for CASGGETGNTIYF.

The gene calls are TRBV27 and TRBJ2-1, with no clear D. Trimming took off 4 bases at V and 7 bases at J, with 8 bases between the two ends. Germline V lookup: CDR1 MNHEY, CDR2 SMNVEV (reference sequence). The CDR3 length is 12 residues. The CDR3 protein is CASSSQINEQFF. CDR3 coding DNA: TGTGCCAGCAGTTCCCAGATAAATGAGCAGTTCTTC.

Written as DNA, the CDR3 is TGTGCCAGCAGCCACGGGACTAGCGGGAATAACCAAGAGACCCAGTACTTC. Residues: CASSHGTSGNNQETQYF. The chain couples TRBV7-9 to TRBJ2-5; 13 positions agree with TRBD2. The CDR3 has 17 residues. The germline CDR1 and CDR2 sequences are SEHNR and FQNEAQ (reference sequence). The trim removed 5 bases at V and 0 bases at J, leaving 6 bases unmatched.

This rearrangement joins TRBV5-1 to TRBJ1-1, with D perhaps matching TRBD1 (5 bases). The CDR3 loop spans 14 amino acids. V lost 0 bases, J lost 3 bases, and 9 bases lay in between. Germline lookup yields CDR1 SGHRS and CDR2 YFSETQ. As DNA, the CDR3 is TGCGCCAGCAGCTTGGCCGGGGCGGACACTGAAGCTTTCTTT. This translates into CASSLAGADTEAFF.

The CDR3 sequence: CATTGTGGGYGYTF. CDR3 nucleotide sequence: TGTGCCACGACCGGGACAGGAGGGGGCTATGGCTACACCTTC. This rearrangement joins TRBV18 to TRBJ1-2; 8 bases agree with TRBD1. Per the germline V gene, CDR1 is KGHSH and CDR2 is LQKENI. This CDR3 spans 14 amino acids. The ends lost 10 bases at V and 4 bases at J; junction bases unmatched: 11.

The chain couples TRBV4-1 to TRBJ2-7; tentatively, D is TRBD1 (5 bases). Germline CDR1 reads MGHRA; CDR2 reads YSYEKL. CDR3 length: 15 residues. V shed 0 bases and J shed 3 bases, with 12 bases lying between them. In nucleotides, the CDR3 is TGCGCCAGCAGCCAAGATCCTACAGGCCGCTACGAGCAGTACTTC. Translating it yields CASSQDPTGRYEQYF.

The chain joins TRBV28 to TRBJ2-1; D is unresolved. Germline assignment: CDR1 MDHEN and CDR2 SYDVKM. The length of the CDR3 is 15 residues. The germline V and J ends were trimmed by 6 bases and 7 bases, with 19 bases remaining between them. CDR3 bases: TGTGCCAGCAGCCCCCCTATCGATTGGCTGAATGAGCAGTTCTTC. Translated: CASSPPIDWLNEQFF.